The 22 T cell receptor beta chains listed next were all sequenced from one sample in a study of blood T cell repertoires in COVID-19. Here immunoSEQ multiplex PCR was the method, and the copy in TCRdb shows in-frame clones only, minus some. The sample lists some 270,000 clones, approximately 85% seen once, with 5% to 7.5% in the top ten. The specimen sequenced was PBMCs or T cells enriched from blood (not recorded which). The receptors here all came from a woman aged 45 to 65 who had been exposed to COVID-19.

The chain employs TRBV28 and TRBJ2-2; 8 nucleotides match TRBD2. This CDR3 contains 15 residues. V dropped 6 bases and J dropped 8; count of bases not matched to a gene: 11. Per the germline V gene, CDR1 is MDHEN and CDR2 is SYDVKM. In nucleotides, the CDR3 is TGTGCCAGCAGCCTCCTGCGGGAGGTAATGGGGGAGCTGTTTTTT. It is translated as CASSLLREVMGELFF.

In the case of this clone: Different DNA sequences within this sample yield the same CDR3. J is TRBJ1-2 and V is TRBV2; the D gene is possibly TRBD1 (5 bases). This CDR3 spans 13 amino acids. CDR1 SNHLY and CDR2 FYNNEI come from the germline V gene. Trimming shortened V by 3 bases and J by 2 bases, and 7 bases separated the two germline ends. The CDR3 here is CASSEGQNYGYTF. The CDR3 nucleotides read TGTGCCAGCAGTGAGGGGCAAAACTATGGCTACACCTTC. Full variable domain (remainder filled in from reference TRBV2 and TRBJ1-2): EPEVTQTPSHQVTQMGQEVILRCVPISNHLYFYWYRQILGQKVEFLVSFYNNEISEKSEIFDDQFSVERPDGSNFTLKIRSTKLEDSAMYFCASSEGQNYGYTFGSGTRLTVV.

This clone has just one count. This chain links TRBV6-5 with TRBJ1-2, with 8 bases identical to TRBD1. Trimming took 4 bases from V and 5 from J; bases not matched to a gene: 3. In germline, CDR1 is MNHEY, CDR2 SVGAGI. The CDR3 covers 13 residues. The CDR3 loop is CASSLTGGYGYTF. For the CDR3, the DNA is TGTGCCAGCAGTTTAACAGGGGGGTATGGCTACACCTTC.

The CDR3 DNA reads as TGTGCCACCAGAGGGGGCGAGGGGGCTGAAGCTTTCTTT. Translated, it gives CATRGGEGAEAFF. This chain links TRBV24-1 with TRBJ1-1; TRBD1 agrees at 7 bases. Germline V gives CDR1 KGHDR, CDR2 SFDVKD. The length of the CDR3 is 13 residues. V dropped 7 bases and J dropped 6; count of bases not matched to a gene: 7.

This clone was recorded only once. The genes are TRBV19 and TRBJ1-5; 7 nucleotides line up with TRBD1. V trimming: 10 bases; J trimming: 0 bases; junction bases outside the gene matches: 9. CDR3 length: 15 residues. Germline CDR1 reads LNHDA; CDR2 reads SQIVND (reference sequence). The CDR3 coding sequence is TGTGCCACTCGGACAGGATCGTATAGCAATCAGCCCCAGCATTTT. Protein sequence: CATRTGSYSNQPQHF.

This clone was detected only once. The J gene is TRBJ1-1, the V gene TRBV10-1; D not resolved. Trimming left V 3 bases short and J 8 bases short, with 10 bases between. CDR1 is WNHNN, CDR2 SYGVQD, per germline (reference sequence). This CDR3 contains 12 residues. The CDR3 DNA is TGCGCCAGCAGTGAACCCGGGAGAGAAGCTTTCTTT. Its protein product is CASSEPGREAFF.

This chain connects TRBV15 to TRBJ1-5; no definite D call. This CDR3 has 16 residues. CDR1 LNHNV and CDR2 YYDKDF come from the germline V gene (reference sequence). V dropped 1 base and J dropped 2 bases, with 12 bases sitting between them. The CDR3 spells CATSRGGRIGNQPQHF. The CDR3 coding sequence is TGTGCCACCAGCAGAGGAGGGAGAATTGGCAATCAGCCCCAGCATTTT.

The gene calls are TRBV6-6 and TRBJ1-1, with D maybe TRBD1 (5 bases). V was clipped by 7 bases and J by 1 base, with 13 bases between them. This CDR3 is 14 amino acids long. CDR1 MNHNY and CDR2 SVGAGI come from the germline V gene (reference sequence). CDR3 coding DNA: TGTGCCAGCAATGAAATTCAGGGGAACACTGAAGCTTTCTTT. Translation gives CASNEIQGNTEAFF.

A few counts support this clone. CDR3 in amino acids: CAISHEQDSNQPQHF. CDR3 nucleotide sequence: TGTGCCATCAGTCACGAACAGGATAGCAATCAGCCCCAGCATTTT. The V and J genes are TRBV10-3 and TRBJ1-5; a possible D gene is TRBD1 (5 bases). The CDR3 is 15 amino acids. Germline-derived CDR1 and CDR2 are ENHRY and SYGVKD. The V and J ends lost 5 bases and 0 bases respectively, with 11 bases between them.

CDR3 protein: CASSHARGNTEAFF. In DNA form, the CDR3 reads TGTGCCAGCAGCCACGCCCGGGGTAACACTGAAGCTTTCTTT. This chain connects TRBV3-1 (or the pseudogene TRBV3-2) to TRBJ1-1; no definite D call. The CDR3 covers 14 residues. V lost 3 bases and J lost 2, with 10 bases in between. CDR1 and CDR2 (germline): LGHDT, YNNKEL (reference sequence).

The chain uses TRBV11-2 and TRBJ1-2, with D unclear. Germline V CDR1 and CDR2: SGHAT, FQNNGV. Deletions cut 1 base from V and 0 bases from J, with 9 bases between. This CDR3 comprises 15 residues. CDR3: CASSLVWGANYGYTF. CDR3 nucleotide sequence: TGTGCCAGCAGCTTAGTATGGGGAGCTAACTATGGCTACACCTTC.

The V and J genes are TRBV5-1 and TRBJ1-1, with 12 bases matching TRBD1. The germline gives CDR1 SGHRS, CDR2 YFSETQ. The V gene end was trimmed by 4 bases and the J gene end by 4 bases; junction bases not matched to a gene: 11. The CDR3 has 17 amino acids. The CDR3 loop reads CASSLVGTGGAGTEAFF. In DNA, the CDR3 is TGCGCCAGCAGCCTGGTCGGGACAGGGGGCGCGGGCACTGAAGCTTTCTTT.

The rearrangement uses TRBV5-1 and TRBJ2-4, with 11 bases lining up with TRBD2. CDR1 and CDR2 (germline): SGHRS, YFSETQ. There are 15 residues in the CDR3. V gave up 7 bases and J gave up 5 bases; unmatched junction bases: 8. CDR3 nucleotide sequence: TGCGCCAGCCGACCTAGCGGGGGGTTACAAAACATTCAGTACTTC. Translation gives CASRPSGGLQNIQYF. Filled out from reference TRBV5-1 and TRBJ2-4, the complete variable domain reads KAGVTQTPRYLIKTRGQQVTLSCSPISGHRSVSWYQQTPGQGLQFLFEYFSETQRNKGNFPGRFSGRQFSNSRSEMNVSTLELGDSALYLCASRPSGGLQNIQYFGAGTRLSVL.

The chain uses TRBV19 and TRBJ2-7, with a possible D match to TRBD2 (5 bases). Germline V gene lookup returns CDR1 LNHDA and CDR2 SQIVND (reference sequence). With 3 bases removed from V and 7 bases from J, the gap between germline ends came to 13 bases. CDR3 length equals 13 residues. The CDR3 nucleotides read TGTGCCAGTAGTATGGTAGGTAGGGAGGAGCAGTACTTC. It yields the protein CASSMVGREEQYF.

The chain has TRBV6-5 and TRBJ1-2, with D possibly being TRBD1 (5 bases). With 8 bases removed from V and 5 bases from J, the gap between germline ends came to 12 bases. There are 12 residues in the CDR3. Per the germline V gene, CDR1 is MNHEY and CDR2 is SVGAGI. In DNA, the CDR3 is TGTGCCAGCGGTTCAGGGAATTATGGCTACACCTTC. Its protein is CASGSGNYGYTF.

This sequence joins TRBV18 and TRBJ2-5; 10 bases line up with TRBD1. The CDR3 totals 15 residues. The germline CDR1 and CDR2 sequences are KGHSH and LQKENI. Unmatched junction bases numbered 4, after V lost 4 bases and J lost 2 bases. The CDR3 sequence: CASSLGTGAQETQYF. CDR3 sequence (DNA): TGTGCCAGCTCACTAGGGACAGGGGCTCAAGAGACCCAGTACTTC.

V gene TRBV5-4 combines with J gene TRBJ2-5; 8 bases are a match to TRBD1. The germline CDR1 and CDR2 sequences are SGHNT and YYREEE (reference sequence). With 7 bases clipped from V and 2 bases from J, the junction kept 7 bases outside the gene matches. The CDR3 length is 14 residues. The CDR3 coding sequence is TGTGCCAGCTCAGGGGGCTCCCTTCAAGAGACCCAGTACTTC. Its translation is CASSGGSLQETQYF.

The chain combines TRBV3-1 (or the pseudogene TRBV3-2) with TRBJ2-1; tentatively, D is TRBD1 (6 bases). Between the trimmed V and J ends, which lost 8 bases and 7 bases, there was a span of 9 bases. The V gene's germline CDR1 is LGHDT and CDR2 YNNKEL (reference sequence). The CDR3 runs to 11 residues. The CDR3 region is CASSQGNEQFF. Here the CDR3 DNA reads TGTGCCAGCTCACAGGGAAATGAGCAGTTCTTC.

The chain is built from TRBV5-6 and TRBJ2-1, with 9 nucleotides matching TRBD1. V shed 1 base, J shed 7 bases, and the junction held 9 bases outside the gene matches. CDR1 is SGHDT and CDR2 is YYEEEE in the germline V gene. This CDR3 has 16 amino acids. The CDR3 coding sequence is TGTGCCAGCAGCTTGTATAGACAGGGGGTTGGGAATGAGCAGTTCTTC. Amino acids: CASSLYRQGVGNEQFF.

The chain combines TRBV9 with TRBJ1-2; 10 bases are a match to TRBD1. Germline V gives CDR1 SGDLS, CDR2 YYNGEE. This CDR3 is built from 14 residues. V gave up 6 bases and J gave up 5 bases; unmatched junction bases: 7. The CDR3 here is CASTGTGEGYGYTF. The CDR3 coding sequence is TGTGCCAGCACGGGGACAGGGGAAGGGTATGGCTACACCTTC.

CDR3 residues: CASSSNRDSPLHF. For the CDR3, the DNA is TGTGCCAGCAGCTCCAACAGGGATTCACCCCTCCACTTT. The rearrangement links TRBV3-1 (or the pseudogene TRBV3-2) to TRBJ1-6; TRBD1 might be the D (6 bases). V lost 5 bases and J 8 bases, leaving 10 bases between the germline ends. The length of the CDR3 is 13 residues. CDR1 LGHDT and CDR2 YNNKEL come from the germline V gene (reference sequence).

The chain carries TRBV6-1 and TRBJ1-4; D possibly corresponds to TRBD1 (6 bases). The V gene's germline CDR1 is MNHNS and CDR2 SASEGT. V lost 3 bases, J lost 8 bases, and 13 bases lay in between. The CDR3 extends over 14 amino acids. CDR3 sequence reads: CASSDRGLSEKLFF. As DNA, the CDR3 is TGTGCCAGCAGTGACAGGGGTTTATCAGAAAAACTGTTTTTT.